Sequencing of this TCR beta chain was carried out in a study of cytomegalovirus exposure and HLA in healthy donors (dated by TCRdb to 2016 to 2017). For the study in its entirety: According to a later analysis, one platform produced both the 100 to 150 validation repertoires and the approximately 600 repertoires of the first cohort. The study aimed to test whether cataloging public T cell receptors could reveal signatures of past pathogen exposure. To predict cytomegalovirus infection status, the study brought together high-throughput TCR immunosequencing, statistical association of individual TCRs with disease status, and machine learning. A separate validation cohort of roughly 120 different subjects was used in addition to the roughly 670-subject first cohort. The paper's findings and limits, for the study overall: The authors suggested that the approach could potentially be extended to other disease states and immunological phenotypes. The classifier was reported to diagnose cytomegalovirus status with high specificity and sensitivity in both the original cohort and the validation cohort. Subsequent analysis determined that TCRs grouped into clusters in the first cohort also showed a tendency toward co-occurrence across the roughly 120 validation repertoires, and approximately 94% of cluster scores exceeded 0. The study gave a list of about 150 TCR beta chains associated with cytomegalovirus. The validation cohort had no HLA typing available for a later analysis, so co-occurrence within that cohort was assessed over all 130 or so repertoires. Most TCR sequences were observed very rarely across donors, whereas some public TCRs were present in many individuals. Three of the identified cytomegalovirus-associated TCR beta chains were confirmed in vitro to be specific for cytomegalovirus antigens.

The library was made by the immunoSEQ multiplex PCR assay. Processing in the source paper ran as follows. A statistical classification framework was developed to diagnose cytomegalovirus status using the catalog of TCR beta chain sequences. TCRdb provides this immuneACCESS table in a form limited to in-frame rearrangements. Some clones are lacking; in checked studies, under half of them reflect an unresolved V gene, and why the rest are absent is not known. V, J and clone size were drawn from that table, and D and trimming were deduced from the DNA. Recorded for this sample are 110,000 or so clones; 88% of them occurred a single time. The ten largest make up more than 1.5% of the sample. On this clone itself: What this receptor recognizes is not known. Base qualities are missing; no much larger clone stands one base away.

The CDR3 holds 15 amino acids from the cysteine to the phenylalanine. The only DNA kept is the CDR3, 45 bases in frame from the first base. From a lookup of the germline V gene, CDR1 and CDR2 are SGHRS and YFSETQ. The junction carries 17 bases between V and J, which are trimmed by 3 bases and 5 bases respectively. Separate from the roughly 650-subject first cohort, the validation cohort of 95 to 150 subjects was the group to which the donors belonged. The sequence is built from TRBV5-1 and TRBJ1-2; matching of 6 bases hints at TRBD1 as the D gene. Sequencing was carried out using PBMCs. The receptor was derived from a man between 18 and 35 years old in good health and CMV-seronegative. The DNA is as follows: TGCGCCAGCAGCTACGGGACACCTCTATTATATGGCTACACCTTC. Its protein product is CASSYGTPLLYGYTF.